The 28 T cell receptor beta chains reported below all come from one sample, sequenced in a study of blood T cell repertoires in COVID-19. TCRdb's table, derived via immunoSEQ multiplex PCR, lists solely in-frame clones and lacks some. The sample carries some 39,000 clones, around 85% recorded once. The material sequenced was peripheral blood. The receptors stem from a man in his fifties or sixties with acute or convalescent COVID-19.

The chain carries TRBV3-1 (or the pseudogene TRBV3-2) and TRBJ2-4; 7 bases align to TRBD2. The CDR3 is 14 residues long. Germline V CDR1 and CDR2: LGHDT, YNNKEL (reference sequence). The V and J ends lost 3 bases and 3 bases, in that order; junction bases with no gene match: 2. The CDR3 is CASSQGTIKNIQYF. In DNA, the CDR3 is TGTGCCAGCAGCCAGGGGACTATCAAAAACATTCAGTACTTC.

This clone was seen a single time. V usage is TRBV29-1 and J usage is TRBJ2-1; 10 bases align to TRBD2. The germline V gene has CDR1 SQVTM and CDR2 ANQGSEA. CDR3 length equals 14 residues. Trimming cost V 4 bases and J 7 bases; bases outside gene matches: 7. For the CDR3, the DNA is TGCAGCGTTGTGGCTAGCGGGAGTGGGAATGAGCAGTTCTTC. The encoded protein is CSVVASGSGNEQFF.

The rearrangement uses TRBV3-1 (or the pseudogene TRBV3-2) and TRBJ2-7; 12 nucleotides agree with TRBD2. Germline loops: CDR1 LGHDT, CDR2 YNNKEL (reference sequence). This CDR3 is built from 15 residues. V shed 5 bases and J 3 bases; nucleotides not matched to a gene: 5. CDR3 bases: TGTGCCAGCAGCTTCGGACTAGCGGGAAGCTACGAGCAGTACTTC. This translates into CASSFGLAGSYEQYF.

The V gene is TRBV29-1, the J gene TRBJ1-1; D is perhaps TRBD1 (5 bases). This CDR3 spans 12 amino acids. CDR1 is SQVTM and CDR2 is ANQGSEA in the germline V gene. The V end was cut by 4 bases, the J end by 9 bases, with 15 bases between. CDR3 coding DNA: TGCAGCGTTGGGATTGGCGGGGGACAAGCTTTCTTT. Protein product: CSVGIGGGQAFF. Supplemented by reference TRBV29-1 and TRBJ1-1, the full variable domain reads SAVISQKPSRDICQRGTSLTIQCQVDSQVTMMFWYRQQPGQSLTLIATANQGSEATYESGFVIDKFPISRPNLTFSTLTVSNMSPEDSSIYLCSVGIGGGQAFFGQGTRLTVV.

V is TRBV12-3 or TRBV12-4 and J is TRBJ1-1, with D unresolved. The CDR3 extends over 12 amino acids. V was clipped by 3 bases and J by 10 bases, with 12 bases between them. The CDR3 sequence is CASSFAVRGAFF. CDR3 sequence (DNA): TGTGCCAGCAGTTTTGCGGTTCGTGGAGCTTTCTTT.

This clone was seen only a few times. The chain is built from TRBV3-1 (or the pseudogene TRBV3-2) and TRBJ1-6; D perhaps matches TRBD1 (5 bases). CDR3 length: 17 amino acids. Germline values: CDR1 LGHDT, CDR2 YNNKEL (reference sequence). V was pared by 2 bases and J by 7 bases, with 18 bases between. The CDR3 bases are TGTGCCAGCAGCCAACCCCGGCACTCCGGGGGGAATTCACCCCTCCACTTT. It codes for CASSQPRHSGGNSPLHF.

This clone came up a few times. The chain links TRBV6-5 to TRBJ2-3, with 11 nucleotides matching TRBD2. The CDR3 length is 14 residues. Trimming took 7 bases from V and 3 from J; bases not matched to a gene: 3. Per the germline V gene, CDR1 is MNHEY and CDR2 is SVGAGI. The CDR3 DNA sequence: TGTGCCAGCACGAGACTAGCGGGAACAGATACGCAGTATTTT. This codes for CASTRLAGTDTQYF.

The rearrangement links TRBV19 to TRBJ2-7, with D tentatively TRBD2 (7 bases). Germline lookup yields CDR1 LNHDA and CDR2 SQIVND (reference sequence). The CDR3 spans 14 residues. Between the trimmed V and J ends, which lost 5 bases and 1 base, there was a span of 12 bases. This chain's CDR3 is CASSFGGLSYEQYF. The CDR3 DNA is TGTGCCAGTAGTTTCGGGGGGCTGTCCTACGAGCAGTACTTC.

CDR3 coding DNA: TGTGCCAGCGGACGGGCAGGGGGGCGGGATACGCAGTATTTT. Residues: CASGRAGGRDTQYF. This chain joins TRBV7-9 and TRBJ2-3; the D gene is possibly TRBD1 (7 bases). V was trimmed by 8 bases and J by 6 bases, leaving 18 bases between them. This CDR3 spans 14 amino acids. Germline assignment: CDR1 SEHNR and CDR2 FQNEAQ (reference sequence).

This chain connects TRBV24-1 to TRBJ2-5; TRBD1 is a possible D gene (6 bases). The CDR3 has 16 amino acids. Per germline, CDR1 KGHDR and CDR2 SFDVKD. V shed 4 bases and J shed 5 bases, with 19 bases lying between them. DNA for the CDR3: TGTGCCACCAGTGAGGGCGCCGGGACATCTGGTGAGACCCAGTACTTC. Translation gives CATSEGAGTSGETQYF.

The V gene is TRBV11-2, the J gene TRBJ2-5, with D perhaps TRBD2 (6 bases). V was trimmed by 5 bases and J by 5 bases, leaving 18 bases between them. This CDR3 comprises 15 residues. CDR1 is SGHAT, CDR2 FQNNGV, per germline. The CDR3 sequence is CASSPLWDFVETQYF. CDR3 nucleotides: TGTGCCAGCAGCCCTCTTTGGGACTTCGTCGAGACCCAGTACTTC. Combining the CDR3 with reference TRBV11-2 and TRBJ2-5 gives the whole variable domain EAGVAQSPRYKIIEKRQSVAFWCNPISGHATLYWYQQILGQGPKLLIQFQNNGVVDDSQLPKDRFSAERLKGVDSTLKIQPAKLEDSAVYLCASSPLWDFVETQYFGPGTRLLVL.

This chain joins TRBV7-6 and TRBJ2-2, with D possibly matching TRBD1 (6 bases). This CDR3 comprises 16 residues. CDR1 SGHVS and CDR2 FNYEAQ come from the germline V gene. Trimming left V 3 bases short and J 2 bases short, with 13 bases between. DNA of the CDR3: TGTGCCAGCAGCTTGGTGTCAGGGGCTAACACCGGGGAGCTGTTTTTT. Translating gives CASSLVSGANTGELFF.

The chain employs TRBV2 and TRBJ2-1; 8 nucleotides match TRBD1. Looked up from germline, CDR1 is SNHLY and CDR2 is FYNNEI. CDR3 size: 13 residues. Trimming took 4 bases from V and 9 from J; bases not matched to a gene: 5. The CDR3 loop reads CASSGTGRGEQFF. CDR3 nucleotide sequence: TGTGCCAGCAGTGGGACAGGGCGGGGTGAGCAGTTCTTC.

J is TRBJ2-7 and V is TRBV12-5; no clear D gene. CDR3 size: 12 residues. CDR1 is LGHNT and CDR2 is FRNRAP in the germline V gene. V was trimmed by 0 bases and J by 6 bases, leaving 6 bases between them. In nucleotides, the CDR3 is TGTGCTAGTGGTTTGGTAATGCGCGAGCAGTACTTC. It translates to CASGLVMREQYF. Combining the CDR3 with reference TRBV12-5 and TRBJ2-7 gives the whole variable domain DARVTQTPRHKVTEMGQEVTMRCQPILGHNTVFWYRQTMMQGLELLAYFRNRAPLDDSGMPKDRFSAEMPDATLATLKIQPSEPRDSAVYFCASGLVMREQYFGPGTRLTVT.

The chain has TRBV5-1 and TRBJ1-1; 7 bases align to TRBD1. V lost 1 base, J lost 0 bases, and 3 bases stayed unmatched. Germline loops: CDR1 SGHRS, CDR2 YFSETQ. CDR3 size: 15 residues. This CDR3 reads CASSLTGAMNTEAFF. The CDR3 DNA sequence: TGCGCCAGCAGCTTGACAGGGGCCATGAACACTGAAGCTTTCTTT.

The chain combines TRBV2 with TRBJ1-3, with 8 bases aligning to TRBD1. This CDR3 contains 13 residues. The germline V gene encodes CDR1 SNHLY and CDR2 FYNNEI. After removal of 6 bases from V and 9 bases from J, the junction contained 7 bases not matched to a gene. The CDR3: CASSGQGVGTIYF. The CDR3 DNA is TGTGCCAGCAGCGGACAGGGTGTGGGCACCATATATTTT.

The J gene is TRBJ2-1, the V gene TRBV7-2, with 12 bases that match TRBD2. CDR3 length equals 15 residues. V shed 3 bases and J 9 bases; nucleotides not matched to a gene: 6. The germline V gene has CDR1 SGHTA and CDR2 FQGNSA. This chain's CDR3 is CASSFGLAGGGEQFF. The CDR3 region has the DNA TGTGCCAGCAGCTTCGGGCTAGCGGGAGGGGGTGAGCAGTTCTTC.

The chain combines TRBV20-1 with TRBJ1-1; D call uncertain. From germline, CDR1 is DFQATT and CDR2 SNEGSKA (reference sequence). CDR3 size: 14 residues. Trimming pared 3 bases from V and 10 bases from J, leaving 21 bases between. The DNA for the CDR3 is TGCAGTGCTAGTGGGAGGCCAGGAACACTGGGAGCTTTCTTT. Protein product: CSASGRPGTLGAFF.

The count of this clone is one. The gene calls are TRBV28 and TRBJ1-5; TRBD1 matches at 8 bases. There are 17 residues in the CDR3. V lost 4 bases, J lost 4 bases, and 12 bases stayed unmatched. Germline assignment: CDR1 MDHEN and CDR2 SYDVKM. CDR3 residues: CASSYSPGQAGNQPQHF. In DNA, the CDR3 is TGTGCCAGCAGTTACAGTCCGGGACAGGCGGGGAATCAGCCCCAGCATTTT.

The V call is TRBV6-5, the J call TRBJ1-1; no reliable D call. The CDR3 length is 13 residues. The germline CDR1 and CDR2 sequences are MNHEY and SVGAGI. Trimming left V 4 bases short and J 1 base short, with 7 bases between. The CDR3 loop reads CASSSTWNTEAFF. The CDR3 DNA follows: TGTGCCAGCAGTTCCACTTGGAACACTGAAGCTTTCTTT.

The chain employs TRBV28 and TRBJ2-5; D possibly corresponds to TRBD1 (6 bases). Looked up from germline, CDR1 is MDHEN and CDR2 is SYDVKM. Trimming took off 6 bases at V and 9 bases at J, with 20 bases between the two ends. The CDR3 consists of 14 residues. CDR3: CASSPNTDRSPQYF. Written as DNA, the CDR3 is TGTGCCAGCAGCCCTAACACGGACAGATCCCCCCAGTACTTC.

The CDR3 DNA is TGTGCCAGCAGTCAAAGACAGTATGGCTACACCTTC. This gives the protein CASSQRQYGYTF. The V gene is TRBV12-3 or TRBV12-4, the J gene TRBJ1-2; TRBD1 might be the D (5 bases). V lost 5 bases to trimming and J lost 5 bases, with 9 bases between them. The length of the CDR3 is 12 residues.

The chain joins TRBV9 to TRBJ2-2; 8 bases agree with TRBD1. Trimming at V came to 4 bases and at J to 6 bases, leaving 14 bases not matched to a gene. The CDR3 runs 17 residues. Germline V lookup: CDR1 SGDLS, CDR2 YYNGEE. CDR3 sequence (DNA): TGTGCCAGCAGCCCCAGGTTCCGGGGACAGGTTTCCGGGGAGCTGTTTTTT. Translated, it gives CASSPRFRGQVSGELFF.

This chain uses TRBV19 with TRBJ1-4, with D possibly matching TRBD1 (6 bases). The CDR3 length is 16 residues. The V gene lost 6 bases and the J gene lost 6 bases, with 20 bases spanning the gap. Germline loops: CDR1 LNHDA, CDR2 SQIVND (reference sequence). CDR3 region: CASSPPGEGDDEKLFF. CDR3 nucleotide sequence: TGTGCCAGTAGCCCGCCAGGGGAAGGGGATGATGAAAAACTGTTTTTT. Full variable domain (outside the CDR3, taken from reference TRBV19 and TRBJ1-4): DGGITQSPKYLFRKEGQNVTLSCEQNLNHDAMYWYRQDPGQGLRLIYYSQIVNDFQKGDIAEGYSVSREKKESFPLTVTSAQKNPTAFYLCASSPPGEGDDEKLFFGSGTQLSVL.

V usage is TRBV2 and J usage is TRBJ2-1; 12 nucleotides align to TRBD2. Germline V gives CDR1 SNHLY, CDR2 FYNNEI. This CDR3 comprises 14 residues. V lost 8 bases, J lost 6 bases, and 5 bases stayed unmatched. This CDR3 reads CASQTSGSGNEQFF. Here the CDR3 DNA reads TGTGCCAGCCAGACTAGCGGGAGCGGCAATGAGCAGTTCTTC.

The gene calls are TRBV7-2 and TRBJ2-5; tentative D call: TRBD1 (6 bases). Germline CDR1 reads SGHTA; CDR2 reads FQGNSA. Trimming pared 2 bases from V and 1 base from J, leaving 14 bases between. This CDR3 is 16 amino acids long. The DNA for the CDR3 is TGTGCCAGCAGCTTAAGCCCGGCCAGGGGCCAAGAGACCCAGTACTTC. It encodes CASSLSPARGQETQYF. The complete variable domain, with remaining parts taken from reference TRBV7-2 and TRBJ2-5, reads GAGVSQSPSNKVTEKGKDVELRCDPISGHTALYWYRQSLGQGLEFLIYFQGNSAPDKSGLPSDRFSAERTGGSVSTLTIQRTQQEDSAVYLCASSLSPARGQETQYFGPGTRLLVL.

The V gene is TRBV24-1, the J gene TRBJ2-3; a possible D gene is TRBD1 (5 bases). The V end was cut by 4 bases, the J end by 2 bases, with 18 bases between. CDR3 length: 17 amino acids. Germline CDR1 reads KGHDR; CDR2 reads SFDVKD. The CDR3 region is CATSDANRPLPTDTQYF. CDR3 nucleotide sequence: TGTGCCACCAGTGACGCCAACAGGCCCCTTCCCACAGATACGCAGTATTTT.

As DNA, the CDR3 is TGTGCCAGCAGCGAGGGACAGAGAGAGACCCAGTACTTC. Encoded protein: CASSEGQRETQYF. The chain couples TRBV7-3 to TRBJ2-5; TRBD1 matches at 7 bases. The V segment lost 5 bases and the J segment 4 bases; nucleotides outside the gene matches: 4. The CDR3 totals 13 residues. Germline loops: CDR1 SGHTA, CDR2 FQGTGA.